This TCR beta chain was observed in a study of OX40 agonist ivuxolimab in advanced cancers. Study overall: Intravenous ivuxolimab at 0.01 to 10 mg/kg was given to patients every 2 weeks.

Findings and caveats of the study: In the 0.1 to 3.0 mg/kg range, CD4+ and CD8+ blood T cells had expanded clonally by week 6. Partial responders receiving 0.1-3.0 mg/kg showed among the lowest clonal expansion.

The germline gives CDR1 MNHEY, CDR2 SVGAGI. The CDR3 length is 14 residues. TCRdb's copy holds only in-frame clones and misses some; the assay was immunoSEQ multiplex PCR. The table lists approximately 40,000 clones, about 83% of them singletons, with 20% to 25% in the top ten. To note about this clone: The antigen is unknown. The junction departs from germline at one end; a sequencing error may be responsible.

The material was CD4+ or CD8+ T cells sorted from blood, obtained in a trial of the OX40 agonist ivuxolimab. The receptor was isolated from an adult with an advanced solid tumor such as melanoma, head and neck, liver or kidney cancer. The chain links TRBV6-5 to TRBJ2-3, with 7 bases lining up with TRBD1. This CDR3 is CASSDSQGADTQYF. CDR3 DNA sequence: TGTGCCAGCAGTGACTCGCAGGGGGCAGATACGCAGTATTTT.